This T cell receptor (beta chain) was obtained from a study of OX40 agonist ivuxolimab in advanced cancers. Clones were sequenced by immunoSEQ multiplex PCR, and TCRdb holds only the in-frame ones, with some missing. The top ten clones hold about 4% of a sample with tens of thousands of clones, roughly 85% of them seen once. As to this clone: Its antigen is unidentified.

Whole-study results and caveats: Those patients achieving a partial response at 0.1-3.0 mg/kg showed among the lowest clonal expansion. Expanded clones tended on average to be more numerous among CD8+ T cells than CD4+. The authors also found low normalized T-cell clonal expansion in some nonresponders.

Germline assignment: CDR1 SGHRS and CDR2 YFSETQ. The CDR3 is 16 amino acids. Deletions cut 4 bases from V and 1 base from J, with 15 bases between. The starting material was CD4+ or CD8+ T cells sorted from blood, obtained in a trial of the OX40 agonist ivuxolimab. The V and J genes are TRBV5-1 and TRBJ2-1; possibly TRBD2 for D (6 bases). The sequence derives from an adult with an advanced solid tumor such as melanoma, head and neck, liver or kidney cancer. CDR3 sequence reads: CASSGRPGLSYNEQFF. The CDR3 DNA follows: TGCGCCAGCAGCGGGAGGCCGGGACTGTCCTACAATGAGCAGTTCTTC.